The 19 T cell receptor beta chains in this list originate from one sample, sequenced in a study of shared T cell receptors in the human thymus (dated by TCRdb to about 2021). Libraries were built with the immunoSEQ multiplex PCR assay. Imported from immuneACCESS, the table was reduced by TCRdb to in-frame sequences with V and J called. These copies leave out some clones; in studies compared against another copy, an unresolved V gene accounts for under half, and the cause of the remainder is not known. The sample table holds tens of thousands of clones, of which about 95% were seen once. The top ten clones comprise about 0.036% of the sample. Sequences were obtained from thymocytes. The receptors originated from a human donor.

This clone came up a few times. V and J are TRBV4-3 and TRBJ2-4; D uncertain. The CDR3 extends over 14 amino acids. Germline V gene sequence: CDR1 LGHNA, CDR2 YSLEER. V was trimmed by 0 bases and J by 0 bases, leaving 3 bases between them. The CDR3 sequence is CASSQDPAKNIQYF. CDR3 nucleotide sequence: TGCGCCAGCAGCCAAGACCCAGCCAAAAACATTCAGTACTTC.

This clone was seen only once. J is TRBJ1-2 and V is TRBV4-3; the D gene is possibly TRBD1 (6 bases). The V gene lost 2 bases and the J gene lost 4 bases, with 14 bases spanning the gap. The V gene's germline CDR1 is LGHNA and CDR2 YSLEER. The CDR3 spans 15 residues. This chain's CDR3 is CASSQYGQPVYGYTF. In DNA, the CDR3 is TGCGCCAGCAGCCAATACGGACAGCCCGTCTATGGCTACACCTTC.

The V gene is TRBV28, the J gene TRBJ2-7; tentatively, D is TRBD1 or TRBD2 (5 bases each). Germline V gene lookup returns CDR1 MDHEN and CDR2 SYDVKM. V was pared by 2 bases and J by 1 base, with 9 bases between. The CDR3 is made up of 14 amino acids. CDR3 residues: CASSLQGESYEQYF. The CDR3 nucleotides read TGTGCCAGCAGTTTACAGGGAGAATCCTACGAGCAGTACTTC.

The chain has TRBV5-8 and TRBJ1-2, with 8 bases matching TRBD1. CDR1 and CDR2 (germline): SGHTS, YDEGEE. Trimming at V came to 0 bases and at J to 6 bases, leaving 13 bases not matched to a gene. The CDR3 length is 17 residues. CDR3: CASSLVGPADREDGYTF. The CDR3 bases are TGTGCCAGCAGCTTGGTAGGTCCGGCGGACAGGGAGGATGGCTACACCTTC.

V and J are TRBV2 and TRBJ2-3, with 10 bases that match TRBD1. V gave up 6 bases and J gave up 3 bases; unmatched junction bases: 3. Germline V CDR1 and CDR2: SNHLY, FYNNEI. The CDR3 runs 14 residues. CDR3 region: CASRGDRGTDTQYF. The CDR3 bases are TGTGCCAGCAGAGGGGACAGGGGAACAGATACGCAGTATTTT.

The chain uses TRBV19 and TRBJ1-4, with D uncertain. The germline gives CDR1 LNHDA, CDR2 SQIVND (reference sequence). The CDR3 totals 17 residues. Trimming removed 5 bases from V and 0 bases from J, with 16 bases in between. The CDR3 DNA follows: TGTGCCAGTAGTTTCCCCCCGCCAGGCGCAACTAATGAAAAACTGTTTTTT. It is translated as CASSFPPPGATNEKLFF. The entire variable domain, with the rest obtained from reference TRBV19 and TRBJ1-4, is as follows: DGGITQSPKYLFRKEGQNVTLSCEQNLNHDAMYWYRQDPGQGLRLIYYSQIVNDFQKGDIAEGYSVSREKKESFPLTVTSAQKNPTAFYLCASSFPPPGATNEKLFFGSGTQLSVL.

V usage is TRBV11-2 and J usage is TRBJ2-5; the match to TRBD2 covers 12 bases. This CDR3 region has 14 residues. V shed 7 bases and J 5 bases; nucleotides not matched to a gene: 5. Per germline, CDR1 SGHAT and CDR2 FQNNGV. CDR3 protein: CASNLAGGPETQYF. In nucleotides, the CDR3 is TGTGCCAGCAACCTAGCGGGGGGGCCGGAGACCCAGTACTTC.

This chain connects TRBV28 to TRBJ1-4; TRBD1 aligns across 7 bases. CDR3 length: 15 residues. V was clipped by 2 bases and J by 8 bases; unmatched bases: 8. CDR1 MDHEN and CDR2 SYDVKM come from the germline V gene. The CDR3 loop is CASSLPQGVGEKLFF. The DNA for the CDR3 is TGTGCCAGCAGTTTACCCCAGGGGGTAGGGGAAAAACTGTTTTTT.

The chain has TRBV7-9 and TRBJ1-2; 11 bases fit TRBD1. In germline, CDR1 is SEHNR, CDR2 FQNEAQ (reference sequence). Trimming took 5 bases from V and 4 from J; bases not matched to a gene: 9. The CDR3 is made up of 16 amino acids. Written as DNA, the CDR3 is TGTGCCAGCAGCCCTCCGGACAGGGGGCCTTCCTATGGCTACACCTTC. Protein product: CASSPPDRGPSYGYTF.

V is TRBV12-5 and J is TRBJ2-1; D is perhaps TRBD2 (6 bases). Per germline, CDR1 LGHNT and CDR2 FRNRAP. The V and J ends lost 0 bases and 10 bases respectively, with 37 bases between them. The CDR3 has 22 residues. The CDR3 region is CASGLVLAVGTWGSEYGPEQFF. The CDR3 nucleotides are TGTGCTAGTGGTTTGGTACTTGCGGTTGGGACTTGGGGCTCCGAGTATGGGCCAGAGCAGTTCTTC.

J is TRBJ2-2 and V is TRBV5-1; D may be TRBD1 (7 bases). Deletions cut 0 bases from V and 7 bases from J, with 25 bases between. CDR1 and CDR2 from the germline V gene are SGHRS and YFSETQ. This CDR3 has 19 residues. This CDR3 reads CASSLAAKSIQGGGGELFF. The CDR3 bases are TGCGCCAGCAGCTTGGCCGCTAAATCGATCCAGGGGGGTGGCGGGGAGCTGTTTTTT.

This rearrangement joins TRBV5-5 to TRBJ2-5; TRBD1 aligns across 10 bases. This CDR3 region has 16 residues. The V and J ends lost 4 bases and 0 bases, in that order; junction bases with no gene match: 6. Germline CDR1 SGHKS, CDR2 YYEKEE (reference sequence). CDR3 region: CASSLRDRGYQETQYF. CDR3 DNA: TGTGCCAGCAGCCTACGGGACAGGGGTTACCAAGAGACCCAGTACTTC.

This chain connects TRBV4-1 to TRBJ1-5; perhaps TRBD1 as D (5 bases). The CDR3 runs to 15 residues. The germline gives CDR1 MGHRA, CDR2 YSYEKL. V dropped 0 bases and J dropped 4 bases, with 10 bases sitting between them. The CDR3 region is CASSQDQGDNQPQHF. The CDR3 DNA sequence: TGCGCCAGCAGCCAAGATCAGGGAGATAATCAGCCCCAGCATTTT.

The genes are TRBV27 and TRBJ1-3, with 8 nucleotides matching TRBD1. This CDR3 has 16 residues. The V and J ends lost 5 bases and 2 bases, in that order; junction bases with no gene match: 8. From germline, CDR1 is MNHEY and CDR2 SMNVEV (reference sequence). The CDR3 coding sequence is TGTGCCAGCAGTACAACTCAGGGGGCGACTGGAAACACCATATATTTT. This codes for CASSTTQGATGNTIYF.

This chain connects TRBV18 to TRBJ2-5; D unresolved. The germline gives CDR1 KGHSH, CDR2 LQKENI. This CDR3 contains 14 residues. Trimming removed 0 bases at V and 5 bases at J, with 10 bases between. The CDR3 loop reads CASSPPAGQETQYF. In DNA, the CDR3 is TGTGCCAGCTCACCACCCGCAGGCCAGGAGACCCAGTACTTC.

The CDR3 region has the DNA TGTGCCAGCAGCTTAGTGGTCTGGGGGTACTACAATGAGCAGTTCTTC. It yields the protein CASSLVVWGYYNEQFF. The rearrangement links TRBV7-6 to TRBJ2-1, with D perhaps being TRBD1 or TRBD2 (5 bases each). CDR3 size: 16 residues. Trimming took off 1 base at V and 3 bases at J, with 13 bases between the two ends. CDR1 is SGHVS, CDR2 FNYEAQ, per germline.

The table lists this clone with a count of one. V and J are TRBV28 and TRBJ1-3, with D perhaps matching TRBD1 (5 bases). Looked up from germline, CDR1 is MDHEN and CDR2 is SYDVKM. This CDR3 spans 16 amino acids. Deletions cut 3 bases from V and 1 base from J, with 13 bases between. CDR3: CASSFGHVNSGNTIYF. In DNA form, the CDR3 reads TGTGCCAGCAGTTTTGGACACGTCAATTCTGGAAACACCATATATTTT.

The chain has TRBV7-2 and TRBJ2-5; D not resolved. The CDR3 is 14 residues long. The germline V gene encodes CDR1 SGHTA and CDR2 FQGNSA. The V end lost 10 bases, the J end lost 9 bases, and 24 bases lay between the germline ends. The CDR3 loop reads CATLPRTGTLAQYF. For the CDR3, the DNA is TGTGCCACTCTTCCCCGGACCGGAACATTGGCCCAGTACTTC.

This chain links TRBV7-6 with TRBJ2-7, with 10 bases aligning to TRBD2. Germline V CDR1 and CDR2: SGHVS, FNYEAQ. The CDR3 totals 18 residues. Trimming cost V 5 bases and J 7 bases; bases outside gene matches: 20. The CDR3 bases are TGTGCCAGCAGCATGGGACTAGCGCCGTGTCAACCAGGGAGTGAGCAGTACTTC. This translates into CASSMGLAPCQPGSEQYF.